The rows below give T cell receptor beta chains drawn from one sample of a study of CD8+CD57+ T cells in acquired aplastic anemia. TCRdb processed the reads anew with MiXCR; each CDR3 protein has one entry. The sample records some 190,000 distinct CDR3 sequences, approximately 49% being singletons. Sequencing was done on a sample of sorted CD4+, CD8+, or CD8+CD57+ T cells (not recorded which) from PBMCs. The receptors originated from a human donor in good health. Both conserved end residues are part of each CDR3. The D gene is left open where the match is weak. Size values are once, few and many counts, or a class for expanded clones, and some rows have none.

cdr3_aa	cdr3_nt	clone_size	d_call	v_call	j_call
CASSPTGLGELFF	TGTGCCAGCAGCCCCACAGGGCTCGGGGAGCTGTTTTTT	-	-	TRBV7-3	TRBJ2-2
CASSFSNNEQFF	TGTGCCAGCAGCTTTTCTAACAATGAGCAGTTCTTC	many	-	TRBV7-2	TRBJ2-1
CASRLGYGELFF	TGTGCCAGTAGGCTAGGGTACGGGGAGCTGTTTTTT	-	-	TRBV19	TRBJ2-2
CASSTGVATNEKLFF	TGTGCCAGCAGCACGGGAGTTGCAACTAATGAAAAACTGTTTTTT	many	-	TRBV5-4	TRBJ1-4
CATGQGLGTNEKLFF	TGTGCCACGGGACAGGGGTTGGGGACTAATGAAAAACTGTTTTTT	-	TRBD1	TRBV10-3	TRBJ1-4
CASLRTGEGGYTF	TGTGCCAGCTTAAGGACAGGGGAAGGTGGCTACACCTTC	many	TRBD1	TRBV5-8	TRBJ1-2
CASSLFPGNGYTF	TGTGCCAGCAGTTTATTTCCAGGGAATGGCTACACCTTC	few	-	TRBV27	TRBJ1-2
CAISGTGNTEAFF	TGTGCCATCAGCGGGACGGGGAACACTGAAGCTTTCTTT	medium-sized	-	TRBV10-3	TRBJ1-1
CATSARDGETQYF	TGTGCCACCAGTGCAAGGGATGGGGAGACCCAGTACTTC	medium-sized	-	TRBV24-1	TRBJ2-5
CATSKGGGSLHF	TGTGCCACCAGTAAGGGCGGGGGGTCCCTCCACTTT	-	-	TRBV24-1	TRBJ1-6
CSVVSPGVGTGELFF	TGCAGCGTTGTCAGTCCTGGGGTAGGCACCGGGGAGCTGTTTTTT	-	-	TRBV29-1	TRBJ2-2
CASSQEGGRHTEAFF	TGTGCCAGCAGCCAAGAAGGTGGGAGGCACACTGAAGCTTTCTTT	few	-	TRBV4-2	TRBJ1-1
CASSGVSGVTDTQYF	TGTGCCAGCAGTGGTGTTAGCGGGGTCACAGATACGCAGTATTTT	-	TRBD2	TRBV2	TRBJ2-3
CSASIGTTEAFF	TGCAGTGCCTCTATAGGGACCACTGAAGCTTTCTTT	few	-	TRBV20-1	TRBJ1-1
CASSHGTAGRGYTF	TGTGCCAGCAGCCATGGGACGGCGGGTCGTGGCTACACCTTC	-	-	TRBV3-1	TRBJ1-2
CATSGLGRDSGHEQYF	TGTGCCACCAGTGGCTTGGGGAGGGACAGTGGACACGAGCAGTACTTC	many	-	TRBV24-1	TRBJ2-7
CASSSGTALATDTQYF	TGCGCCAGCAGCTCAGGGACAGCCTTGGCCACAGATACGCAGTATTTT	many	TRBD1	TRBV5-1	TRBJ2-3
CSAQTSGVSYNEQFF	TGCAGTGCGCAAACTAGCGGGGTTTCCTACAATGAGCAGTTCTTC	many	TRBD2	TRBV20-1	TRBJ2-1
CASSSSGLRSYNSPLHF	TGTGCCAGCAGTTCATCGGGGCTCAGGTCCTATAATTCACCCCTCCACTTT	-	-	TRBV27	TRBJ1-6
CSASAANQPQHF	TGCAGTGCTAGCGCCGCTAATCAGCCCCAGCATTTT	few	-	TRBV20-1	TRBJ1-5
CASSIDLGTGGQETQYF	TGTGCCAGTAGTATAGATCTAGGCACAGGGGGCCAAGAGACCCAGTACTTC	-	TRBD1	TRBV19	TRBJ2-5
CASSAGTGLRNQPQHF	TGTGCCAGCAGTGCCGGGACAGGCCTCCGCAATCAGCCCCAGCATTTT	-	TRBD1	TRBV27	TRBJ1-5
CSADAGPRGTEAFF	TGCAGCGCAGACGCCGGGCCCCGCGGCACTGAAGCTTTCTTT	many	-	TRBV29-1	TRBJ1-1
CASSPHGRLNTEAFF	TGTGCCAGCAGCCCTCACGGGCGGCTGAACACTGAAGCTTTCTTT	-	-	TRBV11-1	TRBJ1-1
CATSRDSSRSGQETQYF	TGTGCCACCAGCAGAGATTCTTCTCGGAGTGGCCAAGAGACCCAGTACTTC	-	-	TRBV15	TRBJ2-5
CASSYLIQSTDTQYF	TGTGCCAGCAGTTACTTGATCCAGAGCACAGATACGCAGTATTTT	-	-	TRBV6-5	TRBJ2-3
CASSYNEGIGEQYF	TGTGCCAGCAGTTACAATGAGGGGATTGGGGAGCAGTACTTC	-	-	TRBV7-8	TRBJ2-7
CASSLGQGGNSPLHF	TGTGCCAGCAGTTTAGGTCAGGGAGGAAATTCACCCCTCCACTTT	many	-	TRBV12-3/TRBV12-4	TRBJ1-6
CASSPRLAGGPETQYF	TGTGCCAGCAGCCCTAGACTAGCGGGGGGGCCAGAGACCCAGTACTTC	-	TRBD2	TRBV5-4	TRBJ2-5
CASGLYVGRVYF	TGTGCCAGCGGCTTATACGTGGGCAGAGTATACTTC	-	-	TRBV7-2	TRBJ2-7
CASSSTGRYTGELFF	TGTGCCAGTAGCTCGACAGGGAGGTACACCGGGGAGCTGTTTTTT	few	-	TRBV19	TRBJ2-2
CASRQRTSGKSKQYF	TGTGCCAGCAGACAGAGGACTAGCGGTAAAAGTAAGCAGTACTTC	-	TRBD2	TRBV3-1	TRBJ2-7
CASSPGQVGTDTQYF	TGTGCCAGCAGCCCCGGACAGGTGGGCACAGATACGCAGTATTTT	-	TRBD1	TRBV11-2	TRBJ2-3
CASSPIVTDTQYF	TGTGCCAGCAGCCCGATAGTCACAGATACGCAGTATTTT	-	-	TRBV4-2	TRBJ2-3
CASSQRFTYEQYF	TGTGCCAGCAGTCAGCGGTTCACCTACGAGCAGTACTTC	many	-	TRBV28	TRBJ2-7
CASSLGGRGSYEQYF	TGTGCCAGCAGCTTAGGGGGACGCGGATCCTACGAGCAGTACTTC	few	-	TRBV13	TRBJ2-7